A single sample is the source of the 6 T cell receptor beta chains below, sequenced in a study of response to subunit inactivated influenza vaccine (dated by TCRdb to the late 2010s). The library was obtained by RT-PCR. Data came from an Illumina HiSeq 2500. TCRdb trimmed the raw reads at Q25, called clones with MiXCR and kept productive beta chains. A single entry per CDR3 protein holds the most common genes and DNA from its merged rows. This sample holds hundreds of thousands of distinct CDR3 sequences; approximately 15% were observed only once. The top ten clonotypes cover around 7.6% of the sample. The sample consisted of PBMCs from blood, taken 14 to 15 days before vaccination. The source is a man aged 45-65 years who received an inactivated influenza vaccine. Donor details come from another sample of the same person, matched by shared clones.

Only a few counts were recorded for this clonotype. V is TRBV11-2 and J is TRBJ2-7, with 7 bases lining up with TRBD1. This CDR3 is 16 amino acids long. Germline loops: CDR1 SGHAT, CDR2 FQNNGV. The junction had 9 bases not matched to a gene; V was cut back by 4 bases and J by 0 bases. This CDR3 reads CASSYGQAQSSYEQYF. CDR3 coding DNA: TGTGCCAGCAGCTATGGACAGGCCCAGAGCTCCTACGAGCAGTACTTC. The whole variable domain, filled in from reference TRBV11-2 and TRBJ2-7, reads EAGVAQSPRYKIIEKRQSVAFWCNPISGHATLYWYQQILGQGPKLLIQFQNNGVVDDSQLPKDRFSAERLKGVDSTLKIQPAKLEDSAVYLCASSYGQAQSSYEQYFGPGTRLTVT.

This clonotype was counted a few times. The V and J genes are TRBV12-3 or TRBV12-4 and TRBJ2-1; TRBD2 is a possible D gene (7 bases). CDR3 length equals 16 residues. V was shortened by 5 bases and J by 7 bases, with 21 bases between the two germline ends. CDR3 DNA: TGTGCCAGCAGTGGAGGTGGGGGGGCCCGGGGGAATGAGCAGTTCTTC. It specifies CASSGGGGARGNEQFF.

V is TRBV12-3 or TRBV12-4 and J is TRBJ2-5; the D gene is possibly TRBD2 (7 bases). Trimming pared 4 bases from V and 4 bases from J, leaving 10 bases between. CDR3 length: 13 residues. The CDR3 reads CASSWEGGETQYF. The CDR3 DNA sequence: TGTGCCAGCAGTTGGGAGGGGGGAGAGACCCAGTACTTC.

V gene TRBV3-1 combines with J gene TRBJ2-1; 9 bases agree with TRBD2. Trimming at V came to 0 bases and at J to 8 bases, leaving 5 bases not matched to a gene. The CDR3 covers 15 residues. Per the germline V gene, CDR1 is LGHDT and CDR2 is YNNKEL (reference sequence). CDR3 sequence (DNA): TGTGCCAGCAGCCAAGATGGCGGGAGGGGGTATGAGCAGTTCTTC. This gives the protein CASSQDGGRGYEQFF.

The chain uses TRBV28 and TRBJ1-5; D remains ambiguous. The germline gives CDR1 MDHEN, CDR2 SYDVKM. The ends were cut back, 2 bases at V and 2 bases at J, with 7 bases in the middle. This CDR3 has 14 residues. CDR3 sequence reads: CASSLSAGNQPQHF. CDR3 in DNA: TGTGCCAGCAGTTTAAGTGCCGGCAATCAGCCCCAGCATTTT.

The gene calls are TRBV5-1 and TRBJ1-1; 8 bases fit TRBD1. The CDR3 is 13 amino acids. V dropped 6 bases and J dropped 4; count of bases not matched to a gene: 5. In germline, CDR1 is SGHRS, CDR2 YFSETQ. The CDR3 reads CASTPDRGTEAFF. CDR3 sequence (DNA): TGCGCCAGCACCCCAGACAGGGGCACTGAAGCTTTCTTT.